The 31 T cell receptor beta chains listed next were all sequenced from one sample in a study of cytomegalovirus exposure and HLA in healthy donors. The PCR was carried out with 60 Vbeta primers and 13 Jbeta primers. Sequenced by immunoSEQ multiplex PCR; TCRdb stores in-frame clones only, minus some. The sample contains roughly 99,000 clones, around 77% of which appear only once. The sequenced sample was PBMCs. These TCRs come from a male donor in good health and CMV-seronegative.

The count of this clone is one. The rearrangement links TRBV6-6 to TRBJ1-2, with D possibly matching TRBD1 (5 bases). The V end was cut by 2 bases, the J end by 6 bases, with 16 bases between. Germline assignment: CDR1 MNHNY and CDR2 SVGAGI (reference sequence). CDR3 size: 15 residues. CDR3: CASSYGGAKRDGYTF. The CDR3 DNA sequence: TGTGCCAGCAGTTACGGTGGGGCAAAAAGAGATGGCTACACCTTC.

J is TRBJ1-1 and V is TRBV30; 7 bases fit TRBD1. Germline V gives CDR1 GTSNPN, CDR2 SVGIG (reference sequence). The CDR3 extends over 16 amino acids. V shed 4 bases and J 3 bases; nucleotides not matched to a gene: 14. The CDR3 is CAWNPFTGVRDTEAFF. DNA for the CDR3: TGTGCCTGGAACCCCTTTACAGGGGTGAGGGACACTGAAGCTTTCTTT. Supplemented by reference TRBV30 and TRBJ1-1, the full variable domain reads SQTIHQWPATLVQPVGSPLSLECTVEGTSNPNLYWYRQAAGRGLQLLFYSVGIGQISSEVPQNLSASRPQDRQFILSSKKLLLSDSGFYLCAWNPFTGVRDTEAFFGQGTRLTVV.

The gene calls are TRBV18 and TRBJ2-5; no clear D. V lost 6 bases and J 0 bases, leaving 8 bases between the germline ends. The CDR3 covers 13 residues. Germline V gene data show CDR1 as KGHSH and CDR2 as LQKENI. CDR3 residues: CASSTENQETQYF. CDR3 in DNA: TGTGCCAGCTCCACAGAGAACCAAGAGACCCAGTACTTC. Combining the CDR3 with reference TRBV18 and TRBJ2-5 gives the whole variable domain NAGVMQNPRHLVRRRGQEARLRCSPMKGHSHVYWYRQLPEEGLKFMVYLQKENIIDESGMPKERFSAEFPKEGPSILRIQQVVRGDSAAYFCASSTENQETQYFGPGTRLLVL.

This clone appeared a single time. The chain carries TRBV28 and TRBJ1-2; D is uncertain. CDR3 length: 13 residues. Germline CDR1 MDHEN, CDR2 SYDVKM. The ends were cut back, 7 bases at V and 0 bases at J, with 9 bases in the middle. For the CDR3, the DNA is TGTGCCAGCACCGACAAAGCTAACTATGGCTACACCTTC. This sequence encodes CASTDKANYGYTF.

The gene calls are TRBV5-1 and TRBJ1-5; 7 nucleotides match TRBD1. With V trimmed by 1 base and J by 4 bases, 5 bases remained unmatched. From germline, CDR1 is SGHRS and CDR2 YFSETQ. The CDR3 runs 15 residues. CDR3 residues: CASSLNDRANQPQHF. The CDR3 region has the DNA TGCGCCAGCAGCTTGAACGACAGGGCGAATCAGCCCCAGCATTTT. Complete variable domain (other parts from reference TRBV5-1 and TRBJ1-5): KAGVTQTPRYLIKTRGQQVTLSCSPISGHRSVSWYQQTPGQGLQFLFEYFSETQRNKGNFPGRFSGRQFSNSRSEMNVSTLELGDSALYLCASSLNDRANQPQHFGDGTRLSIL.

The chain combines TRBV18 with TRBJ2-5, with D perhaps matching TRBD2 (6 bases). Per the germline V gene, CDR1 is KGHSH and CDR2 is LQKENI. The CDR3 has 15 residues. V was trimmed by 4 bases and J by 2 bases, leaving 14 bases between them. CDR3: CASSLNRDWQETQYF. In DNA form, the CDR3 reads TGTGCCAGCTCACTAAACCGGGACTGGCAAGAGACCCAGTACTTC.

The sample holds a few counts of this clone. V usage is TRBV5-4 and J usage is TRBJ2-2; possibly TRBD2 for D (7 bases). Trimming left V 4 bases short and J 5 bases short, with 18 bases between. The CDR3 is made up of 16 amino acids. Germline CDR1 and CDR2: SGHNT and YYREEE (reference sequence). CDR3 residues: CASSGGASGQTGELFF. In DNA, the CDR3 is TGTGCCAGCAGCGGGGGGGCTAGCGGACAGACCGGGGAGCTGTTTTTT.

There are a few counts of this clone. The V call is TRBV19, the J call TRBJ1-1; D uncertain. This CDR3 contains 12 residues. Trimming stripped 6 bases from V and 5 bases from J, with 10 bases between. Germline loops: CDR1 LNHDA, CDR2 SQIVND (reference sequence). This CDR3 reads CASRTGKTEAFF. CDR3 in DNA: TGTGCCAGTAGGACCGGGAAGACTGAAGCTTTCTTT.

V gene TRBV2 combines with J gene TRBJ2-2, with a weak D call TRBD1 (7 bases). The CDR3 length is 20 residues. Per the germline V gene, CDR1 is SNHLY and CDR2 is FYNNEI. The V end lost 0 bases, the J end lost 2 bases, and 22 bases lay between the germline ends. The CDR3 protein is CASSEAGDREAYFNTGELFF. The CDR3 nucleotides are TGTGCCAGCAGTGAAGCGGGTGACAGGGAGGCTTATTTCAACACCGGGGAGCTGTTTTTT.

This chain links TRBV10-2 with TRBJ1-2; 9 nucleotides agree with TRBD1. V gave up 6 bases and J gave up 6 bases; unmatched junction bases: 8. This CDR3 region has 14 residues. Germline V gives CDR1 WSHSY, CDR2 SAAADI. CDR3 in amino acids: CASRRQGEWDGYTF. In DNA, the CDR3 is TGCGCCAGCAGACGACAGGGGGAGTGGGATGGCTACACCTTC.

The rearrangement links TRBV19 to TRBJ1-5, with D perhaps TRBD1 (6 bases). CDR1 and CDR2 from the germline V gene are LNHDA and SQIVND (reference sequence). The ends were cut back, 5 bases at V and 0 bases at J, with 17 bases in the middle. The CDR3 spans 17 residues. The CDR3 DNA reads as TGTGCCAGTAGTGGCAGGGGTGCCGTCTATAGCAATCAGCCCCAGCATTTT. Translated: CASSGRGAVYSNQPQHF. Together with reference TRBV19 and TRBJ1-5, the CDR3 gives the full variable domain: DGGITQSPKYLFRKEGQNVTLSCEQNLNHDAMYWYRQDPGQGLRLIYYSQIVNDFQKGDIAEGYSVSREKKESFPLTVTSAQKNPTAFYLCASSGRGAVYSNQPQHFGDGTRLSIL.

This clone was observed a handful of times. The chain combines TRBV30 with TRBJ2-5; 8 bases fit TRBD1. After removal of 1 base from V and 1 base from J, the junction contained 2 bases not matched to a gene. Germline V CDR1 and CDR2: GTSNPN, SVGIG (reference sequence). The CDR3 consists of 14 residues. The CDR3 region is CAWSDGQGQETQYF. The CDR3, as DNA: TGTGCCTGGAGTGACGGACAGGGCCAAGAGACCCAGTACTTC.

The chain links TRBV10-3 to TRBJ2-1; D perhaps matches TRBD2 (5 bases). Looked up from germline, CDR1 is ENHRY and CDR2 is SYGVKD. Trimming removed 4 bases from V and 0 bases from J, with 13 bases in between. The CDR3 has 16 residues. The DNA for the CDR3 is TGTGCCATCAGTGGGCTAGCTGGGAGCTCCTACAATGAGCAGTTCTTC. Protein: CAISGLAGSSYNEQFF.

The chain uses TRBV9 and TRBJ2-7, with 8 bases fitting TRBD1. Germline-derived CDR1 and CDR2 are SGDLS and YYNGEE. There are 16 residues in the CDR3. The V gene end was trimmed by 0 bases and the J gene end by 3 bases; junction bases not matched to a gene: 8. CDR3 protein: CASSVGAGQGLYEQYF. The CDR3 DNA reads as TGTGCCAGCAGCGTAGGGGCTGGACAGGGTCTCTACGAGCAGTACTTC. Looking up the rest from reference TRBV9 and TRBJ2-7 gives the full variable domain: DSGVTQTPKHLITATGQRVTLRCSPRSGDLSVYWYQQSLDQGLQFLIQYYNGEERAKGNILERFSAQQFPDLHSELNLSSLELGDSALYFCASSVGAGQGLYEQYFGPGTRLTVT.

This chain connects TRBV10-1 to TRBJ2-2; D might be TRBD1 (6 bases). Germline V gene lookup returns CDR1 WNHNN and CDR2 SYGVQD (reference sequence). V lost 5 bases and J lost 3, with 22 bases in between. CDR3 length: 18 residues. In nucleotides, the CDR3 is TGCGCCAGCAGTTCCTCGAACGTGGGACATCCGGACACCGGGGAGCTGTTTTTT. This sequence encodes CASSSSNVGHPDTGELFF.

The genes are TRBV28 and TRBJ1-4; 8 positions agree with TRBD1. The trim removed 5 bases at V and 0 bases at J, leaving 8 bases unmatched. This CDR3 is built from 17 residues. The germline CDR1 and CDR2 sequences are MDHEN and SYDVKM. In DNA form, the CDR3 reads TGTGCCAGCAGTGCCCCGACAGGGGTTCCAACTAATGAAAAACTGTTTTTT. Protein sequence: CASSAPTGVPTNEKLFF.

The chain joins TRBV9 to TRBJ2-1, with TRBD2 as a possible D gene (6 bases). Per germline, CDR1 SGDLS and CDR2 YYNGEE. Trimming took off 4 bases at V and 10 bases at J, with 15 bases between the two ends. The CDR3 spans 13 residues. In nucleotides, the CDR3 is TGTGCCAGCAGCTCCTCGGGAGCCCCAGAGCAGTTCTTC. This translates into CASSSSGAPEQFF.

V gene TRBV30 combines with J gene TRBJ2-5; unclear D gene. Germline lookup yields CDR1 GTSNPN and CDR2 SVGIG (reference sequence). The CDR3 consists of 12 residues. Trimming took 4 bases from V and 7 from J, leaving 13 bases between them. Here the CDR3 DNA reads TGTGCCTGGAACCCGCGAAGAGGGACCCAGTACTTC. Protein sequence: CAWNPRRGTQYF.

The chain couples TRBV28 to TRBJ1-5; a weak D match, TRBD1 (5 bases). V lost 5 bases and J lost 7, with 15 bases in between. The CDR3 extends over 14 amino acids. The germline gives CDR1 MDHEN, CDR2 SYDVKM. The DNA for the CDR3 is TGTGCCAGCAGTATTGGGCGGGACGGGCAGCCCCAGCATTTT. Translated: CASSIGRDGQPQHF.

V usage is TRBV19 and J usage is TRBJ2-2; a weak D match, TRBD1 (6 bases). This CDR3 spans 15 amino acids. Germline lookup yields CDR1 LNHDA and CDR2 SQIVND (reference sequence). The V and J ends lost 3 bases and 4 bases respectively, with 12 bases between them. CDR3 loop: CASSIPGRGTGELFF. CDR3 nucleotides: TGTGCCAGTAGTATCCCGGGCAGGGGCACCGGGGAGCTGTTTTTT. Filled out from reference TRBV19 and TRBJ2-2, the complete variable domain reads DGGITQSPKYLFRKEGQNVTLSCEQNLNHDAMYWYRQDPGQGLRLIYYSQIVNDFQKGDIAEGYSVSREKKESFPLTVTSAQKNPTAFYLCASSIPGRGTGELFFGEGSRLTVL.

The V gene is TRBV7-6, the J gene TRBJ2-6, with 12 bases lining up with TRBD2. J was trimmed by 2 bases and V by 4 bases; bases with no gene match: 0. CDR3 length: 16 residues. The V gene's germline CDR1 is SGHVS and CDR2 FNYEAQ. In DNA form, the CDR3 reads TGTGCCAGCAGCTGGACTAGCGGGACTGGGGCCAACGTCCTGACTTTC. Amino acids: CASSWTSGTGANVLTF.

V gene TRBV27 combines with J gene TRBJ2-7, with 9 bases identical to TRBD1. V gave up 5 bases and J gave up 0 bases; unmatched junction bases: 5. CDR3 length: 15 residues. Germline loops: CDR1 MNHEY, CDR2 SMNVEV (reference sequence). CDR3 DNA: TGTGCCAGCAGTCGCGGGACAGGGACCTCCTACGAGCAGTACTTC. Translation gives CASSRGTGTSYEQYF.

This chain uses TRBV7-3 with TRBJ2-7; TRBD1 matches at 10 bases. The CDR3 extends over 15 amino acids. Trimming took 2 bases from V and 3 from J; bases not matched to a gene: 4. Per germline, CDR1 SGHTA and CDR2 FQGTGA. The CDR3: CASSLGTGAIYEQYF. As DNA, the CDR3 is TGTGCCAGCAGCTTAGGGACAGGGGCTATCTACGAGCAGTACTTC.

The V call is TRBV9, the J call TRBJ2-3, with D maybe TRBD2 (5 bases). Trimming cost V 0 bases and J 2 bases, with 13 bases left between them. This CDR3 is 16 amino acids long. CDR1 and CDR2 (germline): SGDLS, YYNGEE. Here the CDR3 reads CASSVASGGVTDTQYF. The DNA of the CDR3 is TGTGCCAGCAGCGTAGCCTCTGGAGGAGTCACAGATACGCAGTATTTT.

This chain connects TRBV27 to TRBJ1-1; possibly TRBD1 for D (5 bases). V lost 7 bases to trimming and J lost 11 bases, with 17 bases between them. The CDR3 has 12 amino acids. CDR1 MNHEY and CDR2 SMNVEV come from the germline V gene (reference sequence). CDR3 sequence: CASTTTGSGAFF. Written as DNA, the CDR3 is TGTGCCAGCACCACAACAGGTTCCGGGGCTTTCTTT.

About this clone: The conserved closing phenylalanine or tryptophan is absent in this CDR3, likely reflecting a read error. The V and J genes are TRBV30 and TRBJ1-4; TRBD1 is a possible D gene (6 bases). The CDR3 runs 16 residues. Germline CDR1 GTSNPN, CDR2 SVGIG (reference sequence). V was pared by 3 bases and J by 1 base, with 15 bases between. Here the CDR3 reads CAWSSGVLRTNEKLFV. CDR3 sequence (DNA): TGTGCCTGGAGCTCAGGGGTTTTGAGAACTAATGAAAAACTGTTTGTT.

The rearrangement uses TRBV7-9 and TRBJ1-3; a weak D match, TRBD1 (5 bases). Germline CDR1 is SEHNR and CDR2 is FQNEAQ (reference sequence). The CDR3 length is 16 residues. V gave up 2 bases and J gave up 3 bases, with 14 bases separating them. The CDR3 DNA sequence: TGTGCCAGCAGCTTAAGTTCCCAGGGTGGTGGAAACACCATATATTTT. The encoded protein is CASSLSSQGGGNTIYF.

Comment on this clone: The same CDR3 can be traced to other DNA sequences in this sample. The CDR3 DNA follows: TGTGCCTGGAGTGTACTCAGGGGGACTGAAGCTTTCTTT. Amino acids: CAWSVLRGTEAFF. The V call is TRBV30, the J call TRBJ1-1; TRBD1 matches at 7 bases. The V gene end was trimmed by 0 bases and the J gene end by 5 bases; junction bases not matched to a gene: 3. The CDR3 has 13 residues. Per germline, CDR1 GTSNPN and CDR2 SVGIG (reference sequence).

CDR3 coding DNA: TGTGCCAGCAGTGCTCTTTCCCTTGATCAGCCCCAGCATTTT. Translated, it gives CASSALSLDQPQHF. The genes are TRBV6-1 and TRBJ1-5, with D uncertain. The V end lost 4 bases, the J end lost 5 bases, and 12 bases lay between the germline ends. Germline lookup yields CDR1 MNHNS and CDR2 SASEGT. The CDR3 contains 14 residues.

This chain links TRBV6-1 with TRBJ2-2; perhaps TRBD1 as D (6 bases). This CDR3 is built from 15 residues. CDR1 and CDR2 (germline): MNHNS, SASEGT. V gave up 10 bases and J gave up 5 bases, with 20 bases separating them. The CDR3 loop reads CATGNTGYRTGELFF. CDR3 DNA: TGTGCCACTGGGAATACAGGGTATCGGACCGGGGAGCTGTTTTTT.

The chain carries TRBV30 and TRBJ2-7, with D possibly being TRBD1 (5 bases). This CDR3 has 15 residues. The germline V gene has CDR1 GTSNPN and CDR2 SVGIG (reference sequence). Trimming left V 3 bases short and J 2 bases short, with 17 bases between. The CDR3 region has the DNA TGTGCCTGGAGCGTCCAGGGAAGTGGGGCCTACGAGCAGTACTTC. This sequence encodes CAWSVQGSGAYEQYF. Looking up the rest from reference TRBV30 and TRBJ2-7 gives the full variable domain: SQTIHQWPATLVQPVGSPLSLECTVEGTSNPNLYWYRQAAGRGLQLLFYSVGIGQISSEVPQNLSASRPQDRQFILSSKKLLLSDSGFYLCAWSVQGSGAYEQYFGPGTRLTVT.